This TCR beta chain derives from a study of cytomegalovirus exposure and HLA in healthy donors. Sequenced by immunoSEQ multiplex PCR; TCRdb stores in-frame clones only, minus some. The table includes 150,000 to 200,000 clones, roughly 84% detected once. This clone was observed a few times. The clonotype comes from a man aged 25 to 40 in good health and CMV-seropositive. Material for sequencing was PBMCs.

CDR3 amino acids: CASSPSDRPFHGYTF. DNA of the CDR3: TGTGCCAGCAGCCCCTCGGACAGGCCTTTTCACGGCTACACCTTC. The J gene is TRBJ1-2, the V gene TRBV7-9; TRBD1 matches at 7 bases. The CDR3 has 15 residues. Unmatched junction bases numbered 14, after V lost 5 bases and J lost 8 bases. Germline-derived CDR1 and CDR2 are SEHNR and FQNEAQ (reference sequence).